A single sample is the source of the 13 T cell receptor beta chains below, sequenced in a study of blood T cell repertoires in COVID-19. TCRdb's copy holds only in-frame clones and misses some; the assay was immunoSEQ multiplex PCR. The data hold some 180,000 clones, with roughly 85% observed a single time. Source material: PBMCs or T cells enriched from blood (not recorded which). The receptors stem from a woman aged 70-85 years in a cohort exposed to, infected with or recovered from COVID-19 (not recorded which).

CDR3 DNA sequence: TGTGCCAGCAGAACGAGGAGGCGGGGTTCCGGGGAGCAGTTCTTC. The encoded protein is CASRTRRRGSGEQFF. The J gene is TRBJ2-1, the V gene TRBV6-5; a possible D gene is TRBD2 (6 bases). The germline V and J ends were trimmed by 6 bases and 10 bases, with 22 bases remaining between them. CDR1 MNHEY and CDR2 SVGAGI come from the germline V gene. CDR3 size: 15 residues.

The chain couples TRBV6-5 to TRBJ1-4; D is perhaps TRBD1 (5 bases). From germline, CDR1 is MNHEY and CDR2 SVGAGI. Trimming took off 8 bases at V and 1 base at J, with 11 bases between the two ends. CDR3 length: 14 residues. CDR3 in amino acids: CASVTGGTNEKLFF. CDR3 DNA sequence: TGTGCCAGCGTTACGGGGGGAACTAATGAAAAACTGTTTTTT.

The chain is built from TRBV2 and TRBJ1-2; 7 nucleotides agree with TRBD1. The CDR3 covers 15 residues. Germline lookup yields CDR1 SNHLY and CDR2 FYNNEI. After removal of 7 bases from V and 3 bases from J, the junction contained 11 bases not matched to a gene. The CDR3 sequence is CASTRIGQAYYGYTF. CDR3 nucleotide sequence: TGTGCCAGCACCAGGATAGGACAGGCTTACTATGGCTACACCTTC.

V gene TRBV21-1 combines with J gene TRBJ2-5; the table's D call, TRBD2, was not checked against the DNA. TRBV21-1 is reported as a pseudogene. The CDR3 is 17 residues long. CDR3 in DNA: TGTGCCAGCAGCAAAGCGCTTATGGCCGGCGGCCTAAAGACCCAGTACTTC. Protein product: CASSKALMAGGLKTQYF.

In regard to this clone: The junction does not match germline at one end; this may be a read error. This chain joins TRBV7-8 and TRBJ1-4, with D perhaps TRBD1 (6 bases). Germline V gene sequence: CDR1 SGHVS, CDR2 FQNEAQ. The CDR3 totals 12 residues. The chain's CDR3 is CASSINRVPSRF. CDR3 sequence (DNA): TGTGCCAGCAGCATAAACAGGGTCCCCTCCCGATTT.

The genes are TRBV11-3 and TRBJ1-2, with 9 bases fitting TRBD1. CDR1 is SGHNT and CDR2 is YENEEA in the germline V gene. This CDR3 is 13 amino acids long. J was trimmed by 5 bases and V by 5 bases; bases with no gene match: 3. The CDR3 bases are TGTGCCAGCAGCCCGACAGGGGGGTATGGCTACACCTTC. Protein: CASSPTGGYGYTF. Drawing the rest from reference TRBV11-3 and TRBJ1-2, the complete variable domain is EAGVVQSPRYKIIEKKQPVAFWCNPISGHNTLYWYLQNLGQGPELLIRYENEEAVDDSQLPKDRFSAERLKGVDSTLKIQPAELGDSAVYLCASSPTGGYGYTFGSGTRLTVV.

This chain uses TRBV18 with TRBJ2-7; 8 bases map to TRBD1. V lost 4 bases, J lost 2 bases, and 4 bases stayed unmatched. The CDR3 sequence is 14 residues long. The germline CDR1 and CDR2 sequences are KGHSH and LQKENI. The chain's CDR3 is CASSQDRGPYEQYF. CDR3 nucleotides: TGTGCCAGCTCACAAGACAGGGGTCCCTACGAGCAGTACTTC.

The chain recombines TRBV7-2 with TRBJ2-7; D is perhaps TRBD2 (6 bases). V lost 5 bases to trimming and J lost 4 bases, with 15 bases between them. The CDR3 spans 14 residues. CDR1 and CDR2 (germline): SGHTA, FQGNSA. CDR3 protein: CASSRGTLYYEQYF. As DNA, the CDR3 is TGTGCCAGCAGCCGCGGGACGCTGTATTACGAGCAGTACTTC.

The rearrangement links TRBV7-8 to TRBJ2-3, with D possibly matching TRBD1 (6 bases). The CDR3 sequence is 15 residues long. Germline CDR1 is SGHVS and CDR2 is FQNEAQ. Trimming cost V 7 bases and J 2 bases, with 16 bases left between them. The CDR3 sequence is CASTAFRGFTDTQYF. CDR3 bases: TGTGCCAGCACCGCCTTCAGGGGCTTCACAGATACGCAGTATTTT.

This clone appeared a single time. This chain connects TRBV24-1 to TRBJ1-1; no definite D call. Trimming pared 0 bases from V and 4 bases from J, leaving 8 bases between. CDR3 size: 14 residues. Germline V gives CDR1 KGHDR, CDR2 SFDVKD. The CDR3: CATSDLTRFTEAFF. The CDR3 DNA reads as TGTGCCACCAGTGATTTGACTAGATTCACTGAAGCTTTCTTT.

The chain couples TRBV7-6 to TRBJ2-1; 8 positions agree with TRBD1. Germline CDR1 is SGHVS and CDR2 is FNYEAQ. The CDR3 consists of 14 residues. Trimming removed 5 bases from V and 10 bases from J; junction bases left unmatched: 10. Written as DNA, the CDR3 is TGTGCCAGCAGCCTCCCGGACAGGGACAGAGAGCAGTTCTTC. Residues: CASSLPDRDREQFF. The full variable domain, in which reference TRBV7-6 and TRBJ2-1 provide the parts outside the CDR3, is GAGVSQSPRYKVTKRGQDVALRCDPISGHVSLYWYRQALGQGPEFLTYFNYEAQQDKSGLPNDRFSAERPEGSISTLTIQRTEQRDSAMYRCASSLPDRDREQFFGPGTRLTVL.

To note about this clone: This sample also contains other DNA sequences that code for the same CDR3. The V call is TRBV5-4, the J call TRBJ1-3; 7 positions match TRBD1. The germline V gene has CDR1 SGHNT and CDR2 YYREEE (reference sequence). The junction had 7 bases not matched to a gene; V was cut back by 4 bases and J by 0 bases. The CDR3 has 16 residues. CDR3 sequence reads: CASSPGQTSSGNTIYF. The CDR3 DNA follows: TGTGCCAGCAGCCCGGGACAGACGAGCTCTGGAAACACCATATATTTT.

For the CDR3, the DNA is TGTGCCAGCAGCCGACCGGGACAGCAGTACTATGGCTACACCTTC. This codes for CASSRPGQQYYGYTF. V is TRBV3-1 (or the pseudogene TRBV3-2) and J is TRBJ1-2, with 7 nucleotides matching TRBD1. J was trimmed by 3 bases and V by 4 bases; bases with no gene match: 8. The CDR3 spans 15 residues. The germline V gene has CDR1 LGHDT and CDR2 YNNKEL (reference sequence).